A selection of T cell receptor beta chains follows, all from one sample in a study of CD8+ T cells in alopecia areata. Measured with immunoSEQ multiplex PCR; TCRdb has only the in-frame clones, and not every one. The profile shows a few hundred thousand clones, roughly three fifths of them singletons. Sequencing was performed on CD8+ T cells sorted from blood. The source of these receptors is a human donor in good health. Each CDR3 is given with its conserved first and last residue. A D gene is named only where the DNA matches it firmly. Where a row states a size, it is once, few, many or the class of an expanded clone; other rows omit it.

TRBD1 TRBJ2-7 NA TRBV6-5 CASHGQGSHEQYF TGTGCCAGCCACGGACAGGGGTCCCACGAGCAGTACTTC
TRBD1 TRBJ2-7 few TRBV29-1 CSVSGTGYEQYF TGCAGCGTTTCCGGGACAGGCTACGAGCAGTACTTC
NA TRBJ2-7 few TRBV5-1 CASSSFAGEYEQYF TGCGCCAGCAGCTCCTTCGCCGGGGAGTACGAGCAGTACTTC
TRBD2 TRBJ2-1 NA TRBV7-2 CASSLLAGVGNEQFF TGTGCCAGCAGCCTACTAGCGGGGGTCGGCAATGAGCAGTTCTTC
NA TRBJ2-5 NA TRBV11-2 CASRRGGLSETQYF TGTGCCAGCAGGCGAGGGGGACTCTCGGAGACCCAGTACTTC
NA TRBJ1-5 NA TRBV4-1 CASSQSETGYSNQPQHF TGCGCCAGCAGCCAGTCCGAGACAGGTTATAGCAATCAGCCCCAGCATTTT
NA TRBJ1-1 NA TRBV2 CASISSGKLSEAFF TGTGCCAGCATCTCGTCAGGTAAACTCTCTGAAGCTTTCTTT
TRBD1 TRBJ2-7 NA TRBV27 CASSTQPGTVHEQYF TGTGCCAGCAGTACGCAACCTGGGACAGTCCACGAGCAGTACTTC
NA TRBJ2-2 NA TRBV30 CAWTGVGTGELFF TGTGCCTGGACAGGGGTTGGTACCGGGGAGCTGTTTTTT
TRBD1 TRBJ1-1 NA TRBV5-1 CASSLVAQGFNTEAFF TGCGCCAGCAGCTTGGTGGCACAGGGGTTTAACACTGAAGCTTTCTTT
NA TRBJ2-7 NA TRBV7-6 CASSRPPDGAHEQYF TGTGCCAGCAGTAGACCCCCAGACGGGGCCCACGAGCAGTACTTC
NA TRBJ1-2 NA TRBV18 CASSPRGRGYGYTF TGTGCCAGCTCACCAAGAGGACGGGGCTATGGCTACACCTTC
NA TRBJ1-5 NA TRBV6-5 CASRQGRWGQPQHF TGTGCCAGCAGGCAGGGACGCTGGGGGCAGCCCCAGCATTTT
NA TRBJ1-2 NA TRBV4-2 CASSPHSANYGYTF TGTGCCAGCAGCCCTCACAGTGCGAACTATGGCTACACCTTC
NA TRBJ1-5 NA TRBV9 CASSVDGSTGQPQHF TGTGCCAGCAGCGTAGATGGGTCGACGGGTCAGCCCCAGCATTTT
NA TRBJ1-2 NA TRBV29-1 CSVADQDSNYGYTF TGCAGCGTTGCAGATCAGGACAGTAACTATGGCTACACCTTC
NA TRBJ2-5 NA TRBV28 CASSLRGRETQYF TGTGCCAGCAGTTTGCGAGGGCGAGAGACCCAGTACTTC
NA TRBJ1-1 NA TRBV7-9 CASSRQTNTEAFF TGTGCCAGCAGCCGACAGACGAACACTGAAGCTTTCTTT
NA TRBJ2-3 NA TRBV13 CASSSPEDTQYF TGTGCCAGCAGCTCCCCTGAGGATACGCAGTATTTT
TRBD1 TRBJ1-2 NA TRBV29-1 CSVTGGQDGYTF TGCAGCGTTACAGGGGGCCAGGATGGCTACACCTTC
TRBD1 TRBJ1-5 NA TRBV7-9 CASSYGQGKIEQPQHF TGTGCCAGCAGCTATGGACAGGGAAAAATAGAGCAGCCCCAGCATTTT
NA TRBJ1-2 NA TRBV6-5 CASSYSAGDGYTF TGTGCCAGCAGTTACTCGGCAGGGGATGGCTACACCTTC
NA TRBJ2-3 NA TRBV5-1 CASSLIGPMDTQYF TGCGCCAGCAGCCTCATTGGGCCGATGGATACGCAGTATTTT
TRBD2 TRBJ2-5 NA TRBV10-3 CAISDVAGYQETQYF TGTGCCATCAGTGACGTAGCGGGGTACCAAGAGACCCAGTACTTC
NA TRBJ1-2 NA TRBV4-1 CASSQAGSNYGYTF TGCGCCAGCAGCCAAGCAGGATCGAACTATGGCTACACCTTC
TRBD1 TRBJ2-2 NA TRBV27 CASGPGDSRYTGELFF TGTGCCAGCGGACCTGGGGACAGTAGGTACACCGGGGAGCTGTTTTTT
TRBD1 TRBJ1-6 NA TRBV5-6 CASSYGQGNSPLHF TGTGCCAGCAGCTACGGACAGGGGAATTCACCCCTCCACTTT
NA TRBJ2-5 many TRBV7-9 CASSHPAGETQYF TGTGCCAGCAGCCATCCTGCCGGTGAGACCCAGTACTTC
NA TRBJ1-1 NA TRBV4-1 CASSHVVNTEAFF TGCGCCAGCAGCCATGTTGTCAACACTGAAGCTTTCTTT
TRBD1 TRBJ1-1 NA TRBV13 CASSFRGTEAFF TGTGCCAGCAGCTTCAGGGGGACTGAAGCTTTCTTT
TRBD2 TRBJ2-7 NA TRBV9 CASSASGTSGEGQYF TGTGCCAGCAGCGCGTCCGGGACTAGCGGGGAAGGGCAGTACTTC
NA TRBJ1-2 few TRBV29-1 CSVRENYGYTF TGCAGCGTGAGAGAAAACTATGGCTACACCTTC
NA TRBJ1-2 NA TRBV7-8 CASSLVGDPGYTF TGTGCCAGCAGCTTAGTAGGCGATCCGGGCTACACCTTC
NA TRBJ1-1 few TRBV13 CASSLGVGRIMNTEAFF TGTGCCAGCAGCCTAGGGGTGGGCAGGATTATGAACACTGAAGCTTTCTTT
NA TRBJ2-1 few TRBV15 CATSRTGPYNEQFF TGTGCCACCAGCCGAACGGGCCCCTACAATGAGCAGTTCTTC
NA TRBJ1-1 NA TRBV19 CASISDVTEAFF TGTGCCAGTATTTCCGACGTCACTGAAGCTTTCTTT
NA TRBJ1-2 few TRBV29-1 CSVDRPRHLYGYTF TGCAGCGTTGACCGACCCCGCCACCTCTATGGCTACACCTTC
NA TRBJ2-2 NA TRBV27 CASSPLIGELFF TGTGCCAGCAGTCCATTAATCGGGGAGCTGTTTTTT
TRBD2 TRBJ2-5 NA TRBV6-1 CASSEEAGAQETQYF TGTGCCAGCAGTGAAGAAGCGGGGGCCCAAGAGACCCAGTACTTC
TRBD1 TRBJ2-3 few TRBV29-1 CSVEGDRPGRDTQYF TGCAGCGTTGAAGGGGACAGGCCCGGGAGAGATACGCAGTATTTT
NA TRBJ1-1 NA TRBV7-8 CASRVKAQAAEAFF TGTGCCAGCAGAGTTAAGGCTCAGGCGGCTGAAGCTTTCTTT
TRBD2 TRBJ2-3 few TRBV4-2 CASRGGIAGTDTQYF TGTGCCAGCAGGGGGGGAATAGCGGGAACAGATACGCAGTATTTT
NA TRBJ1-1 NA TRBV7-9 CASSLEVWGQAGRTEAFF TGTGCCAGCAGCTTAGAGGTGTGGGGCCAGGCGGGTCGCACTGAAGCTTTCTTT
NA TRBJ1-5 few TRBV30 CAWSPGRTNQPQHF TGTGCCTGGTCCCCGGGACGAACAAATCAGCCCCAGCATTTT
TRBD2 TRBJ2-7 once TRBV2 CASSDVPGGSYEQYF TGTGCCAGCAGTGATGTTCCGGGGGGCTCCTACGAGCAGTACTTC
NA TRBJ1-2 NA TRBV6-6 CASSYMVPYGYTF TGTGCCAGCAGTTACATGGTTCCCTATGGCTACACCTTC
NA TRBJ2-6 NA TRBV4-1 CASSQVVGYNPGANVLTF TGCGCCAGCAGCCAAGTTGTGGGTTATAACCCTGGGGCCAACGTCCTGACTTTC
NA TRBJ1-1 NA TRBV29-1 CSMRHGTEAFF TGCAGCATGCGCCATGGCACTGAAGCTTTCTTT
NA TRBJ2-1 NA TRBV27 CAIQDEQFF TGTGCCATCCAGGATGAGCAGTTCTTC
NA TRBJ2-4 NA TRBV13 CASSSPGAKAKNIQYF TGTGCCAGCAGCTCACCGGGAGCAAAAGCCAAAAACATTCAGTACTTC
NA TRBJ2-7 NA TRBV6-6 CASSSPIMGCEQYF TGTGCCAGCAGTTCCCCCATAATGGGGTGCGAGCAGTACTTC
TRBD2 TRBJ2-1 NA TRBV30 CAWNGAGGLDEQFF TGTGCCTGGAACGGCGCGGGGGGGCTGGATGAGCAGTTCTTC
TRBD1 TRBJ1-1 NA TRBV2 CASSEARQGGNTEAFF TGTGCCAGCAGTGAAGCCCGACAGGGGGGTAACACTGAAGCTTTCTTT
TRBD1 TRBJ1-1 NA TRBV4-1 CASSQTPLGQRGTEAFF TGCGCCAGCAGCCAAACCCCGTTGGGACAGCGGGGCACTGAAGCTTTCTTT
NA TRBJ1-3 few TRBV9 CASSVEQSPRTIYF TGTGCCAGCAGCGTAGAACAGTCACCTAGAACCATATATTTT